The clone carrying this T cell receptor (beta chain) appeared a few times. This record comes from a study of early T cells in non-severe SARS-CoV-2 infection. This CDR3 contains 15 residues. V was clipped by 3 bases and J by 4 bases, with 17 bases between them. From germline, CDR1 is DFQATT and CDR2 SNEGSKA (reference sequence). TCRdb independently ran MiXCR on the 5' RACE reads; one entry per CDR3 protein. The sample has just under 60,000 distinct CDR3 sequences, roughly 7.7% seen once. The chain uses TRBV20-1 and TRBJ2-3, with a weak D call TRBD2 (6 bases). Sequences were obtained from whole blood. This clonotype originated in an adult who was a healthcare worker with PCR-confirmed SARS-CoV-2 infection or an uninfected control (not recorded which). CDR3 coding DNA: TGCAGTGCTAGTGGCGGGAAAGGGGCCCCAGATACGCAGTATTTT. This gives the protein CSASGGKGAPDTQYF.